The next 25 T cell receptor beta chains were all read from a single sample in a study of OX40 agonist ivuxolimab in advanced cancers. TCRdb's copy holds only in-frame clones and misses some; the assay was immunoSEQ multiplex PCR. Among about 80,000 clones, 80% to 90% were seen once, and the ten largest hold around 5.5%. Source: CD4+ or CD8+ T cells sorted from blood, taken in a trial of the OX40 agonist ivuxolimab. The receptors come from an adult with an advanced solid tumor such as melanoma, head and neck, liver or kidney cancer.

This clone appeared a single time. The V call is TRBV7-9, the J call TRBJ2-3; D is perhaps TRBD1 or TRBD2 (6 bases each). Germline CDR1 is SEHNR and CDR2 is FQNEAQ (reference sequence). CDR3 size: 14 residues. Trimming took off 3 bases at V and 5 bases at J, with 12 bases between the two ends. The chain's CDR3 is CASSLRGELDTQYF. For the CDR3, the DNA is TGTGCCAGCAGCTTGAGGGGGGAGTTAGATACGCAGTATTTT.

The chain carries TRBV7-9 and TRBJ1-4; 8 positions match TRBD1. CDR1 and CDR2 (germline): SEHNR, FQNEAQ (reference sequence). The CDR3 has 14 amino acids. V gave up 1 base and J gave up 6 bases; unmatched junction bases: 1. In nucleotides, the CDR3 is TGTGCCAGCAGCTTAGGGACAGGGCATGAAAAACTGTTTTTT. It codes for CASSLGTGHEKLFF.

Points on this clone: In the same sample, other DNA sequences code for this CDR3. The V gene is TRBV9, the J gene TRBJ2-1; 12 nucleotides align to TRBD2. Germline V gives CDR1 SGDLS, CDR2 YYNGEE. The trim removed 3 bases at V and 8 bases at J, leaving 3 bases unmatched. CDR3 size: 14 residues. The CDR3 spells CASSATSGGDEQFF. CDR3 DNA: TGTGCCAGCAGCGCGACTAGCGGGGGAGATGAGCAGTTCTTC.

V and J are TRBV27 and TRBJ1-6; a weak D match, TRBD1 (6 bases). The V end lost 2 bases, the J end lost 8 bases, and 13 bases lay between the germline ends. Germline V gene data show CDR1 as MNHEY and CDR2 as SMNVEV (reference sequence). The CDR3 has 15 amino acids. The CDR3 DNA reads TGTGCCAGCAGTTTAGGGGGCCCTCTCTATTCACCCCTCCACTTT. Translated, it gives CASSLGGPLYSPLHF.

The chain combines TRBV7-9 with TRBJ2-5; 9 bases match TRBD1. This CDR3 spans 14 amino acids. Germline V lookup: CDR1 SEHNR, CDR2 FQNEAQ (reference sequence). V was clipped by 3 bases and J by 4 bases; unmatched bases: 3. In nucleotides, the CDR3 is TGTGCCAGCAGCTTGACAGGGGGTGGAGAGACCCAGTACTTC. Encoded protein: CASSLTGGGETQYF.

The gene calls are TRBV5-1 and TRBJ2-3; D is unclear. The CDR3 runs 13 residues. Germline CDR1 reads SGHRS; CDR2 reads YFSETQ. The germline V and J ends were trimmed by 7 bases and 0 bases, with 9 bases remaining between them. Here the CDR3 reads CASGEVSTDTQYF. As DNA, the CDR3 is TGCGCCAGCGGGGAAGTAAGCACAGATACGCAGTATTTT.

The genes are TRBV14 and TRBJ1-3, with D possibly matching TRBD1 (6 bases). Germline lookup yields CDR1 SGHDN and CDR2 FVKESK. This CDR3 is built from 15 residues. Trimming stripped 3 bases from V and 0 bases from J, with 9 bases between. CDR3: CASSHRGHSGNTIYF. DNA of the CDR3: TGTGCCAGCAGCCATCGGGGACACTCTGGAAACACCATATATTTT.

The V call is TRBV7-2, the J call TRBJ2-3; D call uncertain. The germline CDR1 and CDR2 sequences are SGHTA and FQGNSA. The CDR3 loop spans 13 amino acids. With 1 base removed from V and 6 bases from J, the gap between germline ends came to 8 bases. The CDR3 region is CASSLGVGDTQYF. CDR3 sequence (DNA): TGTGCCAGCAGCTTAGGGGTCGGGGATACGCAGTATTTT.

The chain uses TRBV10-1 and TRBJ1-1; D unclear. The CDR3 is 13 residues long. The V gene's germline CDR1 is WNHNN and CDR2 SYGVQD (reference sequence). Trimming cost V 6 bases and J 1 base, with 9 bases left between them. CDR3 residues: CASRDRSNTEAFF. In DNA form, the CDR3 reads TGCGCCAGCAGGGACCGGTCGAACACTGAAGCTTTCTTT.

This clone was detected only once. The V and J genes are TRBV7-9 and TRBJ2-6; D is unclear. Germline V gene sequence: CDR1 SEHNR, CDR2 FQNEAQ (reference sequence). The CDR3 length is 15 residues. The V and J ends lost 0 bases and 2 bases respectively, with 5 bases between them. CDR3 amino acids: CASSLAQPGANVLTF. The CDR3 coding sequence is TGTGCCAGCAGCTTAGCGCAGCCTGGGGCCAACGTCCTGACTTTC.

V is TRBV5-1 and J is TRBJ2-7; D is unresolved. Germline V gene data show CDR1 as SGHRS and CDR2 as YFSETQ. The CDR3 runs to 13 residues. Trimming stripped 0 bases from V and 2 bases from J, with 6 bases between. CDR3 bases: TGCGCCAGCAGCTTGGAGGACGCCTACGAGCAGTACTTC. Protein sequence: CASSLEDAYEQYF.

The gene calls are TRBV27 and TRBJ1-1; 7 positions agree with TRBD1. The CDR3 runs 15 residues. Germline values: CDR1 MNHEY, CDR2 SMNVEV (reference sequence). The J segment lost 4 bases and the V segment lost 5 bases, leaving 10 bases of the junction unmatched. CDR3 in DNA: TGTGCCAGCAGTCCCCTCAGGGCAGGGGGCACTGAAGCTTTCTTT. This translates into CASSPLRAGGTEAFF.

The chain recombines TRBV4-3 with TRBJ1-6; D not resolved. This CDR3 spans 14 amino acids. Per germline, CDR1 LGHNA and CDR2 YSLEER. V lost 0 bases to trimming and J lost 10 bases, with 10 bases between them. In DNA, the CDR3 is TGCGCCAGCAGCCAAGATCACTCGGACTCACCCCTCCACTTT. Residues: CASSQDHSDSPLHF.

The CDR3: CASSLGRLNQPQHF. CDR3 coding DNA: TGTGCCAGTAGTTTGGGCAGGCTCAATCAGCCCCAGCATTTT. This sequence joins TRBV19 and TRBJ1-5; D not resolved. V was cut by 5 bases and J by 3 bases, with 11 bases left in between. The CDR3 covers 14 residues. From germline, CDR1 is LNHDA and CDR2 SQIVND (reference sequence).

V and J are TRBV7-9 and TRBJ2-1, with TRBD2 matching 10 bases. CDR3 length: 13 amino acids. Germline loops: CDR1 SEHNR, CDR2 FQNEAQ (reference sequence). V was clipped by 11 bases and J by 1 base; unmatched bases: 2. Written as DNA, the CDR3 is TGTGCCTCTAGCGGGAGTTCCTACAATGAGCAGTTCTTC. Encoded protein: CASSGSSYNEQFF.

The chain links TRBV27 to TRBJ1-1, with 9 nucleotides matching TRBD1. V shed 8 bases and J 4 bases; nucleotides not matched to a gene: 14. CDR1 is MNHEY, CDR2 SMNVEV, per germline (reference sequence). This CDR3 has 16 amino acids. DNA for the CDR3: TGTGCCAGCCCTCCCCCGGGACAGGGAGGGATCACTGAAGCTTTCTTT. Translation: CASPPPGQGGITEAFF.

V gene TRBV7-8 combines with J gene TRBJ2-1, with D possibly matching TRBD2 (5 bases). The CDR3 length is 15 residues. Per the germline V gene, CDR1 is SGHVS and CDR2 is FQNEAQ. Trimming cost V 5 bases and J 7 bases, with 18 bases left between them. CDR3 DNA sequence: TGTGCCAGCAGCCCGGGAAGGACGATAATAAATGAGCAGTTCTTC. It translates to CASSPGRTIINEQFF.

This chain's CDR3 is CASSSTSRGPNQPQHF. The CDR3 region has the DNA TGTGCCAGCAGCTCCACTTCGAGAGGGCCCAATCAGCCCCAGCATTTT. The chain uses TRBV7-2 and TRBJ1-5; D gene uncertain. Germline assignment: CDR1 SGHTA and CDR2 FQGNSA. The V gene lost 4 bases and the J gene lost 3 bases, with 16 bases spanning the gap. This CDR3 comprises 16 residues.

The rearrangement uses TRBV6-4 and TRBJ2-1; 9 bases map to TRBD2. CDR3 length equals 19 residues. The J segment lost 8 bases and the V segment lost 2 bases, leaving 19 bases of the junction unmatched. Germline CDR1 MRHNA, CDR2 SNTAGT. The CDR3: CASSDAPSGKGEANDEQFF. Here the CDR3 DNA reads TGTGCCAGCAGTGACGCTCCTAGCGGGAAAGGTGAGGCGAATGATGAGCAGTTCTTC.

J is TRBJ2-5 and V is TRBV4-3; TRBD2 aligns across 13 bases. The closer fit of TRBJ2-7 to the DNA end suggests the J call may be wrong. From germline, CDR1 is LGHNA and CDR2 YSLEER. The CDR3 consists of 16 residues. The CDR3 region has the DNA TGCGCCAGCAGCCTGGGACTAGCGGGACCGGGGGACGAGCAGTACTTC. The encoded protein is CASSLGLAGPGDEQYF.

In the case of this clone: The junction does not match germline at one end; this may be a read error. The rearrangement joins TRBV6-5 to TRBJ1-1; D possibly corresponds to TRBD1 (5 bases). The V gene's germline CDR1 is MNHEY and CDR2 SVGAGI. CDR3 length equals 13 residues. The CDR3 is CAGSYAGGTEAFF. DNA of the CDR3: TGTGCCGGCAGTTACGCGGGGGGCACTGAAGCTTTCTTT.

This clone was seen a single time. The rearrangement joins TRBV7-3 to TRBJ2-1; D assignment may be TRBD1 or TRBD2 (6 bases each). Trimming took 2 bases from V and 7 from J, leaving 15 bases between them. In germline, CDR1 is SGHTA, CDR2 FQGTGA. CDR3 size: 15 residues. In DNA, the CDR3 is TGTGCCAGCAGCTTAGTAGGGGGGCTCGGGAATGAGCAGTTCTTC. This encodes CASSLVGGLGNEQFF.

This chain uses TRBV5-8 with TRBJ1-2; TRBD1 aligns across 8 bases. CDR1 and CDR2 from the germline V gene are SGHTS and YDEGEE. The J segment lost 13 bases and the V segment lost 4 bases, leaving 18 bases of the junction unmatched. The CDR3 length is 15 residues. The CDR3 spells CASSPRPGQVPRPTF. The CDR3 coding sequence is TGTGCCAGCAGCCCCCGACCGGGACAGGTCCCTCGGCCCACCTTC. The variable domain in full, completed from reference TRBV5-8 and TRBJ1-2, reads EAGVTQSPTHLIKTRGQQATLRCSPISGHTSVYWYQQALGLGLQFLLWYDEGEERNRGNFPPRFSGRQFPNYSSELNVNALELEDSALYLCASSPRPGQVPRPTFGSGTRLTVV.

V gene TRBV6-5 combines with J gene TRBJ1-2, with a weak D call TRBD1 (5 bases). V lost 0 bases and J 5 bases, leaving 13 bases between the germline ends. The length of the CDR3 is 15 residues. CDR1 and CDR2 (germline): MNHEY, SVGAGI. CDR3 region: CASSYSGNRGYGYTF. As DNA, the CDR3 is TGTGCCAGCAGTTACTCTGGCAACCGGGGGTATGGCTACACCTTC.

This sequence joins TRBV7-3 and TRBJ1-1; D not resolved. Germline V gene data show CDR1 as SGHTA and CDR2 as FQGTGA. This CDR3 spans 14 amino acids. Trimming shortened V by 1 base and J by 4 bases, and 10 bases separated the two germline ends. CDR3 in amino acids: CASSLKGGRTEAFF. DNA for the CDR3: TGTGCCAGCAGCTTAAAAGGTGGTCGCACTGAAGCTTTCTTT.